These T cell receptor beta chains were read from a single sample in a study of T cell repertoires in cytomegalovirus infection. Antigen specificity for these receptors is unknown. TCRdb independently ran MiXCR on the reads; one entry per CDR3 protein. In the table there are about 890,000 distinct CDR3 sequences, around 29% of which are singletons. Source: cultured CD8+ T cells from PBMCs, taken from culture after CMV antigen stimulation. The receptors come from a human donor in good health (CMV status not recorded). Some clones in this sample may be carry-over from other donors' samples. CDR3s include the opening cysteine and the closing phenylalanine or tryptophan.

v_call	j_call	cdr3_aa
TRBV4-3	TRBJ2-1	CASSQRGGTYNEQFF
TRBV19	TRBJ1-1	CASSIGPVHTEAFF
TRBV6-5	TRBJ2-5	CASSYTAGGMETQYF
TRBV9	TRBJ2-1	CASSVEGAYSYNEQFF
TRBV12-3/TRBV12-4	TRBJ1-1	CASSPRFAEAFF
TRBV25-1	TRBJ1-6	CASSERSPPGGLDSPLHF
TRBV28	TRBJ2-3	CASSPLRLAGGPEGTQYF
TRBV4-1	TRBJ2-6	CASSQFGAGANVLTF
TRBV9	TRBJ2-1	CASSGGPGQRRYEQFF
TRBV6-5	TRBJ2-3	CASSYAGVRTDTQYF
TRBV5-6	TRBJ2-1	CASSGGGGQGNDLFF
TRBV6-5	TRBJ1-2	CASSYGEHYGYTF
TRBV4-1	TRBJ2-5	CASSQEVRRAETQYF
TRBV10-2	TRBJ1-2	CASSESGAGYGYTF
TRBV5-1	TRBJ1-1	CASSWGSNTEAFF
TRBV11-2	TRBJ1-2	CASSLDEGASGYTF
TRBV7-9	TRBJ2-3	CASSLGVRTDTQYF